This TCR beta chain came from a study of blood T cell repertoires in COVID-19 (dated by TCRdb to the early 2020s). Regarding the study in general: Samples covering the acute and convalescent phases of COVID-19 were provided by collaborators in the United States, Italy and Spain. The samples were drawn from two sources: the first 160 participants of the ongoing ImmuneRACE study, and 950 to 1,500 subjects contributed by 6 global collaborators. Where HLA class I and class II types were available, the types were taken from metadata supplied by the sample provider, not from assay-based typing. The sample metadata nearly always contained a de-identified subject ID, COVID-19 status, age in years and sex. Deeply sampled blood TCRbeta repertoires from subjects exposed to, actively infected with, or recovered from COVID-19 were included in the dataset. The repertoires were made available in a free public database intended to serve as a resource for research on the immune response to SARS-CoV-2. The material from the prospective study consisted of cDNA or gDNA derived from T cells, B-cell-depleted T cells, or PBMCs.

Participants in the prospective study were enrolled through a virtual design, were aged roughly 18 to 100 years, and lived in 24 United States geographic areas. To assign participants to cohorts, the prospective study relied on clinical history that participants themselves reported in a screening survey and a study questionnaire. For ImmuneRACE Cohort 3, a participant was defined as recovered based on two consecutive negative NP/OP PCR tests, clearance by a healthcare professional, or resolution of symptoms. Each participant in the prospective study had whole blood, serum and a nasopharyngeal or oropharyngeal swab collected by mobile phlebotomists. Additional blood draws and questionnaires over an approximately two-month period could optionally be provided by prospective study participants. Before DNA extraction, prospective study blood samples were shipped either frozen or at room temperature.

CDR1 SGHAT and CDR2 FQNNGV were looked up in the germline V gene. The V and J ends are trimmed by 1 base and 3 bases, leaving 15 bases between them. Reading from cysteine to phenylalanine, the CDR3 counts 16 amino acids. CDR3 DNA only is kept here, 48 bases in frame from base 1. General study outcomes and caveats: The quantity of clinical and demographic metadata differed by source and by participant and was supplied without curation.

This clone was detected once. Its antigen is currently not known. No qualities accompany the bases; no much larger clone lies one base away. TCRbeta CDR3 regions were amplified from genomic DNA using the immunoSEQ Assay, a bias-controlled multiplex PCR. As for how the authors treated the data: Within the assay, amplification of reference gene primers was used to estimate how many nucleated cells each sample contained. To quantify the absolute abundance of each unique TCRbeta CDR3 rearrangement, sequence reads were collapsed and filtered. For each sample, productive Simpson clonality was calculated as the square root of Simpson's diversity index across productive rearrangements. Sourced from immuneACCESS, this table was stored by TCRdb with only in-frame sequences that have V and J called. A share of the clones is absent; for the studies checked, an unresolved V gene accounts for under half, and the remainder has no known explanation. Clonal size and the V and J genes are those of that table, whereas D and trimming came from the DNA. In all, the sample holds 250,000 to 300,000 clones, and approximately 91% of those were seen once. Of the sample, about 1.7% falls within the top ten clones.

The sample was PBMCs or T cells enriched from blood (not recorded which). Recombination connected TRBV11-2 to TRBJ2-5; possibly the D gene is TRBD2, per 5 matching bases. The receptor was isolated from a woman aged 40 to 55 who had recovered from COVID-19. The DNA sequence is as follows: TGTGCCAGCAGCTTAGTATTCCGGGGAAGGAAAGAGACCCAGTACTTC. This codes for CASSLVFRGRKETQYF.